Sequencing of this T cell receptor beta chain was carried out in a study of CXCR3-negative and CXCR3-positive naive CD8 T cells. Study-wide context: Roughly 1.5 +/- 0.3 million TRB reads came from each library, giving some 150 million in total. General observations from the study: Most assays used freshly isolated PBMCs, as cryopreservation partially reduced CXCR3. CXCR3-positive naive cells carried more hydrophobic TRB CDR3s than CXCR3-negative naive cells did.

CDR1 and CDR2 from the germline V gene are SGHKS and YYEKEE (reference sequence). The length of the CDR3 is 16 residues. Remarks on this clonotype: Its matching antigen is unknown.

The authors prepared UMI-labeled TRB cDNA libraries by 5' RACE. With the 5' RACE reads reprocessed, TCRdb shows one record per CDR3 protein and no DNA. Its table records some 140,000 distinct CDR3 sequences. Input material: naive CXCR3+ CD8+ T cells from blood. Subset denoted: CD45RO-CCR7+CD27+CD95- naive CD8+ T cells expressing CXCR3 (TNR3+). The source of this sequence is a human donor in good health. Some clones in this sample may be carry-over from other donors' samples. This chain joins TRBV5-5 and TRBJ2-5; TCRdb lists TRBD2, though no DNA is available to test this call. The CDR3 sequence is CASSPMVAGVWETQYF.